This T cell receptor (beta chain) stems from a study of T cell responses to AZD1222 COVID-19 vaccine. Study-level information: Pooling was applied to second doses at about 4 or about 12 weeks.

This clone was recorded a few times. Its antigen is not identified. With 4 bases removed from V and 14 bases from J, the gap between germline ends came to 17 bases. This CDR3 is 13 amino acids long. Germline values: CDR1 SEHNR, CDR2 FQNEAQ (reference sequence). General observations from the study: An increase in Spike-specific TCR breadth and depth was observed after two AZD1222 doses. A mostly white British donor set with more females was recruited, and clonal diversity was possibly underestimated.

Sequencing used immunoSEQ multiplex PCR; TCRdb keeps in-frame clones, though not all of them. The table shows approximately 130,000 clones, with nearly 95% occurring only once. The rearrangement uses TRBV7-9 and TRBJ1-4, with D tentatively TRBD1 (5 bases). The clonotype comes from an adult in good health. Here the sequenced sample was peripheral blood, taken on day 0 of AZD1222 vaccination. CDR3 sequence reads: CASSSPGLEGLFF. In nucleotides, the CDR3 is TGTGCCAGCAGCTCGCCCGGACTTGAGGGGCTGTTTTTT.